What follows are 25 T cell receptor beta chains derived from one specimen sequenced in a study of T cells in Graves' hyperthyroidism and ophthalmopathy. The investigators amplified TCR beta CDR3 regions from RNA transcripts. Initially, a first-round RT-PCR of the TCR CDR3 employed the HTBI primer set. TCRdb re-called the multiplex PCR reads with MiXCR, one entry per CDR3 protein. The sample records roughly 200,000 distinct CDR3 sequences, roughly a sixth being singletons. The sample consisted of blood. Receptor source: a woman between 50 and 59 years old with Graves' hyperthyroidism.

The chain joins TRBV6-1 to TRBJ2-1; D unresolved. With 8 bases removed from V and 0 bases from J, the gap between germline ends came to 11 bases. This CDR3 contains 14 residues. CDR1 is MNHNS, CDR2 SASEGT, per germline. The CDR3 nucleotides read TGTGCCAGCTGGGCCCGAAACTCCTACAATGAGCAGTTCTTC. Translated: CASWARNSYNEQFF.

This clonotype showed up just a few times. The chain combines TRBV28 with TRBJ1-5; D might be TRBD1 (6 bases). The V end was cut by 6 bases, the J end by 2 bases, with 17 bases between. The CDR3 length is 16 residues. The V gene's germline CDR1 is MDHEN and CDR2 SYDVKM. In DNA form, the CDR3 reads TGTGCCAGCAGCCCGGGAAGGGGGACGGGCAATCAGCCCCAGCATTTT. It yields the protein CASSPGRGTGNQPQHF.

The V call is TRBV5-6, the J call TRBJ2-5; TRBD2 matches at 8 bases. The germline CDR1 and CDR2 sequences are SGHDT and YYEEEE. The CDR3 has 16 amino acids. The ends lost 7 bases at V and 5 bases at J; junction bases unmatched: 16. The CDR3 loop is CASLILASGFGETQYF. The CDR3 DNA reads TGTGCCAGCCTGATTTTGGCTAGCGGGTTTGGGGAGACCCAGTACTTC.

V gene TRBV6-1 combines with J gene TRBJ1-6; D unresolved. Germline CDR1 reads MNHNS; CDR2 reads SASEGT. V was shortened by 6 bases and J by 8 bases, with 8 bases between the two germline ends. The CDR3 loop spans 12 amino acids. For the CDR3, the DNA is TGTGCCAGCAGCAGACCAGATTCACCCCTCCACTTT. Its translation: CASSRPDSPLHF.

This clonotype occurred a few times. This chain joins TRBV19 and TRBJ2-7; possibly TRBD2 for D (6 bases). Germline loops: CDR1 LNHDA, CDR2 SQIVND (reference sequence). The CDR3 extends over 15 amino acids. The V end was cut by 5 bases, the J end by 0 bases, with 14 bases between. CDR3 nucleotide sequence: TGTGCCAGTAGTCCGAGTCTAGCGATCTCCTACGAGCAGTACTTC. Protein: CASSPSLAISYEQYF.

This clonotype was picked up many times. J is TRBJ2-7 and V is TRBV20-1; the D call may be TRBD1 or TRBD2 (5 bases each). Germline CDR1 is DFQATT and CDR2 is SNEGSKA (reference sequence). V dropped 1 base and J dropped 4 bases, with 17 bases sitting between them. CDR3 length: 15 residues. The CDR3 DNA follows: TGCAGTGCTAGAGCCTCAATGGGGGTCTTATACGAGCAGTACTTC. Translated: CSARASMGVLYEQYF.

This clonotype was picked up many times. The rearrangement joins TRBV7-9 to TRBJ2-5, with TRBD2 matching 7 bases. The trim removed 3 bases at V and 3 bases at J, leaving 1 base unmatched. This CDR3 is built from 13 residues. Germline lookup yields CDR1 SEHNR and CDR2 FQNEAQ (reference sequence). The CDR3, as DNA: TGTGCCAGCAGCTTCACTAGCGAAGAGACCCAGTACTTC. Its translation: CASSFTSEETQYF.

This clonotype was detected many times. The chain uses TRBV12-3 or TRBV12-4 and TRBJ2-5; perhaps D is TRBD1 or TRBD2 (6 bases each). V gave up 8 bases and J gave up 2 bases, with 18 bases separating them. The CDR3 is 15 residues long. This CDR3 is CASVLSRGEQETQYF. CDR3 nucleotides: TGTGCCAGCGTCTTATCTAGGGGGGAACAAGAGACCCAGTACTTC.

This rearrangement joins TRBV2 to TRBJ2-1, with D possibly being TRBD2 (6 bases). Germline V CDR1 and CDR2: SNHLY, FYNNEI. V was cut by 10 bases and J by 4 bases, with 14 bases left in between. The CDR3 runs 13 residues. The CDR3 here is CATSPGLYNEQFF. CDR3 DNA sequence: TGTGCCACCTCCCCGGGACTTTACAATGAGCAGTTCTTC.

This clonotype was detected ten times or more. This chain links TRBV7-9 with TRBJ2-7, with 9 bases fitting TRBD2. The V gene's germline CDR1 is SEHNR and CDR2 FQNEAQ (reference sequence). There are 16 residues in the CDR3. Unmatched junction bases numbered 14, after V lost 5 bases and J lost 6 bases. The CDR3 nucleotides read TGTGCCAGCAGCCCTACGGGGGCTAGCGGGATCGGCGAGCAGTACTTC. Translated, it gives CASSPTGASGIGEQYF.

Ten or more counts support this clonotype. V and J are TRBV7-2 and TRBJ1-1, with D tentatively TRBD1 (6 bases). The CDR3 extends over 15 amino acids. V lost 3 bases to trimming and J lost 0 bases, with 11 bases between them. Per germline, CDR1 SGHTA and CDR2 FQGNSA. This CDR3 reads CASSFGGLMNTEAFF. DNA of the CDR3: TGTGCCAGCAGCTTTGGGGGCCTCATGAACACTGAAGCTTTCTTT.

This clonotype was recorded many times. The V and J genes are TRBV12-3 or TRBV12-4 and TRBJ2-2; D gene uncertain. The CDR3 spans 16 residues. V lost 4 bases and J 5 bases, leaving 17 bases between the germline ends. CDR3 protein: CASSYGKGRVTGELFF. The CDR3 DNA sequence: TGTGCCAGCAGTTATGGTAAAGGCAGAGTAACCGGGGAGCTGTTTTTT.

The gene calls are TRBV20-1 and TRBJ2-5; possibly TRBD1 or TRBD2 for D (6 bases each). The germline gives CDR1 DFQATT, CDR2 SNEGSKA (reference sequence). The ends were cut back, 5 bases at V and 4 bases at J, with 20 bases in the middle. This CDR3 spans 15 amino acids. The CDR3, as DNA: TGCAGTGCTGGGGGCGGGGCCCCGCCCGGAGAGACCCAGTACTTC. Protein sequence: CSAGGGAPPGETQYF.

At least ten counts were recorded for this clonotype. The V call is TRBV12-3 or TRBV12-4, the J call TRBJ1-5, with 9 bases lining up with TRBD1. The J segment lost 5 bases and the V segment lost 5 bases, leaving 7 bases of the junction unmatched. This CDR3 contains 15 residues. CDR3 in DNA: TGTGCCAGCAGTCGGTGGGACAGGGCCGATCAGCCCCAGCATTTT. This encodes CASSRWDRADQPQHF.

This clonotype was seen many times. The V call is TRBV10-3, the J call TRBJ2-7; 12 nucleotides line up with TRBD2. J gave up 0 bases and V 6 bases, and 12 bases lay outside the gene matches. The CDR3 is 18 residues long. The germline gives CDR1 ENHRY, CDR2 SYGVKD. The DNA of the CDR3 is TGTGCCATCAGGGAGACTAGCGGGAGCCCTCACAGCTCCTACGAGCAGTACTTC. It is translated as CAIRETSGSPHSSYEQYF.

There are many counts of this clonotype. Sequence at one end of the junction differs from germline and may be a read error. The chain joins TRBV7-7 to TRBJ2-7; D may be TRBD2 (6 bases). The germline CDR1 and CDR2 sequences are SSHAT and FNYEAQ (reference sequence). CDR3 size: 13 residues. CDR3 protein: CASSRGTDYEQYF. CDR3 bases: TGTGCTAGCAGCCGCGGGACTGACTACGAGCAGTACTTC.

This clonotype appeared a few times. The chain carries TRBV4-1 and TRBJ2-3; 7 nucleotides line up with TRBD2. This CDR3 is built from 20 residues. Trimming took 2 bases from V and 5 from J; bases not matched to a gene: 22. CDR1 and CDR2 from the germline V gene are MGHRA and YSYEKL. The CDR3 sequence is CASSQSLQPQASGRRDTQYF. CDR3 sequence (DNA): TGCGCCAGCAGCCAAAGTCTCCAGCCCCAAGCTAGCGGAAGACGAGATACGCAGTATTTT.

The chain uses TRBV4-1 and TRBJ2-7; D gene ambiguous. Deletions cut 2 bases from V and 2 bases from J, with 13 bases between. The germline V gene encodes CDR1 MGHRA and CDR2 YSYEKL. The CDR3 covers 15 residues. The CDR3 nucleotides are TGCGCCAGCAGCCAAACGGGTGATAGGGCCTACGAGCAGTACTTC. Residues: CASSQTGDRAYEQYF.

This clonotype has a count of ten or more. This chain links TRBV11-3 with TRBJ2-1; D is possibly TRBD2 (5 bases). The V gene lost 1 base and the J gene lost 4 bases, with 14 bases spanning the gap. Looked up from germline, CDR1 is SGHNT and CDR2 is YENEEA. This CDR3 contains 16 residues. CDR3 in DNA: TGTGCCAGCAGCTTAGCGGACCACCCGGGGTACAATGAGCAGTTCTTC. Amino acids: CASSLADHPGYNEQFF.

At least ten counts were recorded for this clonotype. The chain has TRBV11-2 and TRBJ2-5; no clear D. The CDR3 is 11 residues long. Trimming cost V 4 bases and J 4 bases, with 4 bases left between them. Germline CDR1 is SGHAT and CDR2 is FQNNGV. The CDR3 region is CASSSRETQYF. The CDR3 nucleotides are TGTGCCAGCAGCTCAAGAGAGACCCAGTACTTC.

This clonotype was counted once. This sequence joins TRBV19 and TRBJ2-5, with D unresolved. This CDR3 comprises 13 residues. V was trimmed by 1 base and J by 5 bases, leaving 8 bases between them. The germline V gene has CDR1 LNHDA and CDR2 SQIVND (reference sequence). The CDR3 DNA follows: TGTGCCAGTAGTATAGCCTCGCTGGAGACCCAGTACTTC. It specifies CASSIASLETQYF.

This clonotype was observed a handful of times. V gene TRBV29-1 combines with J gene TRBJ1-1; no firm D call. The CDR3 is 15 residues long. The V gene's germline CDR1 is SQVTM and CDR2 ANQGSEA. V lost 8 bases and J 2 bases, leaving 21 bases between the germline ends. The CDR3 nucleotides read TGCAGCACAATGCCCCGGAACACAGCAAACACTGAAGCTTTCTTT. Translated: CSTMPRNTANTEAFF.

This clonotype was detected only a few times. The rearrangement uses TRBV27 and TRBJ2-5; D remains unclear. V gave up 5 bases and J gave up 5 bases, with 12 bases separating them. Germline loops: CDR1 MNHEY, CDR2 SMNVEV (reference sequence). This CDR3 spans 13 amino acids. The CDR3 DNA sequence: TGTGCCAGCAGTAGTTTGCGTGGTGAGACCCAGTACTTC. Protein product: CASSSLRGETQYF.

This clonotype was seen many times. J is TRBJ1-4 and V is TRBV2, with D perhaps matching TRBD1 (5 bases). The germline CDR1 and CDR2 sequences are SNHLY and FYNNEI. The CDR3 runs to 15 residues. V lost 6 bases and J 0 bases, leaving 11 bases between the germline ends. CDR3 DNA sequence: TGTGCCAGCAGACCCGACAGCTCAACTAATGAAAAACTGTTTTTT. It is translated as CASRPDSSTNEKLFF.

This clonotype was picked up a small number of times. The CDR3 DNA reads as TGTGCCAGCAAACACTCTAGCGGGAGTTACGAGCAGTACTTC. Translating it yields CASKHSSGSYEQYF. The gene calls are TRBV6-1 and TRBJ2-7, with 10 bases identical to TRBD2. This CDR3 has 14 amino acids. V lost 7 bases, J lost 4 bases, and 7 bases stayed unmatched. Germline V lookup: CDR1 MNHNS, CDR2 SASEGT.